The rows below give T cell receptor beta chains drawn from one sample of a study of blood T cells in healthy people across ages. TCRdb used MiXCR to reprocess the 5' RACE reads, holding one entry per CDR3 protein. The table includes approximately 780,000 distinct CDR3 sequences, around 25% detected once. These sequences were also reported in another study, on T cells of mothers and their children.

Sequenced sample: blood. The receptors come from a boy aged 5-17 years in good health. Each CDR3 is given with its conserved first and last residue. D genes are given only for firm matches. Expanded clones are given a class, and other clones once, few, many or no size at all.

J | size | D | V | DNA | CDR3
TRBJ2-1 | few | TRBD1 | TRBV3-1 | TGTGCCAGCAGCCCCGGACAGGGTGGTGAGCAGTTCTTC | CASSPGQGGEQFF
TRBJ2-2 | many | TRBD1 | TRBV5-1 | TGCGCCAGCAGCTTTGGGACAGCGAACACCGGGGAGCTGTTTTTT | CASSFGTANTGELFF
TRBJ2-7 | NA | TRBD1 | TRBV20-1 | TGCAGTGGTCGGGACAGGAGCTCCTACGAGCAGTACTTC | CSGRDRSSYEQYF
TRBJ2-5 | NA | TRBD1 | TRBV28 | TGTGCCAGCAGTCGACCGGACAGGGCAGAGACCCAGTACTTC | CASSRPDRAETQYF
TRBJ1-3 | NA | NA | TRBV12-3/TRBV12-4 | TGTGCCAGCAGTCTAGACAGTGGCTCTGGAAACGCCATATATTTT | CASSLDSGSGNAIYF
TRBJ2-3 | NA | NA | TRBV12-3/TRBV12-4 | TGTGCCAGCAGTTTTAGGCCCCGCACAGATACGCAGTATTTT | CASSFRPRTDTQYF
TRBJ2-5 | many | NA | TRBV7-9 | TGTGCCAGCAGCGACCCAGACCGGCAGCAAGAGACCCAGTACTTC | CASSDPDRQQETQYF
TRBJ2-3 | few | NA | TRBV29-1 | TGCAGCGCCTGCAGGGACCCATCCACAGATACGCAGTATTTT | CSACRDPSTDTQYF
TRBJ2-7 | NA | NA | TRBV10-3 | TGTGCCATCAGTGAATGGCAAAACTACGAGCAGTACTTC | CAISEWQNYEQYF
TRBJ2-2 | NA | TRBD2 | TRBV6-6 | TGTGCCAGCAGTTGGCTAGCGGGAAACACCGGGGAGCTGTTTTTT | CASSWLAGNTGELFF
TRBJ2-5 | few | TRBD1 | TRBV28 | TGTGCCAGCAGGCTCCGGGACAGGGCCGCAGAGACCCAGTACTTC | CASRLRDRAAETQYF
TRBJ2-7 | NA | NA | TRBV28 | TGTGCCAGCAGTTGGCCTACAGTCCCCTACGAGCAGTACTTC | CASSWPTVPYEQYF
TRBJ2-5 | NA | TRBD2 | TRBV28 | TGTGCCAGCAGTTCTAGCGGGAGCCAAGAGACCCAGTACTTC | CASSSSGSQETQYF
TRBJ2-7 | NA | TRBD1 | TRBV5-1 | TGCGCCAGCAGCGCCCTAGGGACAGCCCTTTACGAGCAGTACTTC | CASSALGTALYEQYF
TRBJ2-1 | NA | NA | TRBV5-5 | TGTGCCAGCAGCTTGTTTGGCCACTTCCCGAGCTCCTACAATGAGCAGTTCTTC | CASSLFGHFPSSYNEQFF
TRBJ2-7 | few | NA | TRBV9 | TGTGCCAGCAGCGATCAGGAGGGGCTTACGATCGAGCAGTACTTC | CASSDQEGLTIEQYF
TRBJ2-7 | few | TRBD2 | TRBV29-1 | TGCAGCGTTGCGGGCACTAGCGGGGGCCGGGCCTACGAGCAGTACTTC | CSVAGTSGGRAYEQYF
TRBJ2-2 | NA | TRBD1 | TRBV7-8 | TGTGCCAGCAGACAACCGGGACAGGGGGCAGGGGAGCTGTTTTTT | CASRQPGQGAGELFF
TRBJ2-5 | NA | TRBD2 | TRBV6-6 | TGTGCCAGCAGACTAGCGGAGCAAGAGACCCAGTACTTC | CASRLAEQETQYF
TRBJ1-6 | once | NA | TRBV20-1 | TGCAGTGCTAGAGATGGGACCACGGATTCACCCCTCCACTTT | CSARDGTTDSPLHF
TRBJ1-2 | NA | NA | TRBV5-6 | TGTGCCAGCAGCCCCTTTTTTCCTAACTATGGCTACACCTTC | CASSPFFPNYGYTF
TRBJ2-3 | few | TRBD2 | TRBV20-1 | TGCAGTGCTAGAGATCTTGGCGGGGGGCCCTCTAGCACAGATACGCAGTATTTT | CSARDLGGGPSSTDTQYF
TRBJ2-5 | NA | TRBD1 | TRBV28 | TGTGCCAGCAGTTTTTATGAGGAGACAGGGGAAGAGACCCAGTACTTC | CASSFYEETGEETQYF
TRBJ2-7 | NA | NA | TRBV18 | TGTGCCAGCTCACCAAAGAGTTTCCCCTACGAGCAGTACTTC | CASSPKSFPYEQYF
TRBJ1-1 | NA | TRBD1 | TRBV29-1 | TGCAGCGTCGCCAGGGGGGGTCGCGCTGAAGCTTTCTTT | CSVARGGRAEAFF
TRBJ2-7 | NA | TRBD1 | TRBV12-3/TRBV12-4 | TGTGCCAGCAGTTTAACCCTGAGGGGGCCTAAGGACACCTACGAGCAGTACTTC | CASSLTLRGPKDTYEQYF
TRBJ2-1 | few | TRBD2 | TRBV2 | TGTGCCAGCCTTCTCCAGCGGGACCGGGAATACAATGAGCAGTTCTTC | CASLLQRDREYNEQFF
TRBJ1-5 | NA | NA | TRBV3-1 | TGTGCCAGCAGCCAAGCCGGGACCCATCAGCCCCAGCATTTT | CASSQAGTHQPQHF
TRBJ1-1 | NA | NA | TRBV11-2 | TGTGCCAGCAGGATGGGACTTTCGAACACTGAAGCTTTCTTT | CASRMGLSNTEAFF
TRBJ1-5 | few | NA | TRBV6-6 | TGTGCCAGCAGTCTACAGGGATACGGTCAGCCCCAGCATTTT | CASSLQGYGQPQHF
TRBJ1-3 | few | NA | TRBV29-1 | TGCAGCGTGGACCCGGACAGCTCTGGAAACACCATATATTTT | CSVDPDSSGNTIYF
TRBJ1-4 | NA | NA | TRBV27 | TGTGCCAGCAGGCACAGGGCTACTAATGAAAAACTGTTTTTT | CASRHRATNEKLFF
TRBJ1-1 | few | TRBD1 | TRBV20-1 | TGCAGTGCTGTACGGGGGGGAAGCAGGGGGGTCACTGAAGCTTTCTTT | CSAVRGGSRGVTEAFF
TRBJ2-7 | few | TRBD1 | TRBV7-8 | TGTGCCAGCAGCGTCCCCCAGAGGACAGGTCGTGGATGCGAGCAGTACTTC | CASSVPQRTGRGCEQYF
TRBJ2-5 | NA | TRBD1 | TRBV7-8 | TGTGCCAGCAGCCCCACCCGGGACAGGGGAAAGACCCAGTACTTC | CASSPTRDRGKTQYF
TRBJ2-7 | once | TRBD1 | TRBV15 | TGCGCCACCAGCAGCCCCCGGGACAGGGGTTACGAGCAGTACTTC | CATSSPRDRGYEQYF
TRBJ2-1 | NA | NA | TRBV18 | TGTGCCAGCTCACCACCCGGGGTTGGGTACAATGAGCAGTTCTTC | CASSPPGVGYNEQFF
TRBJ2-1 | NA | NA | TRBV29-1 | TGCAGCATGCTAACACTAGAGGGGTCCTACAATGAGCAGTTCTTC | CSMLTLEGSYNEQFF
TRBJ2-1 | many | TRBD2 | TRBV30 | TGTGCCTGGAACGGTGGCGGGGGTCATGAGCAGTTCTTC | CAWNGGGGHEQFF
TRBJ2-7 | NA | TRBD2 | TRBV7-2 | TGTGCCAGGGGAAGCGGGACCTACGAGCAGTACTTC | CARGSGTYEQYF
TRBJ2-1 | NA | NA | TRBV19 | TGTGCCACCGCTGGAGAGGGATACAATGAGCAGTTCTTC | CATAGEGYNEQFF
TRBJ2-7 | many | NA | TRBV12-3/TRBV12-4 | TGTGCCAGCAGTTTAGCGGGGGGTCCCTACGAGCAGTACTTC | CASSLAGGPYEQYF
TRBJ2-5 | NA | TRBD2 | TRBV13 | TGTGCCAGCAGCCCACTAGCGGGACCCAAGGAGACCCAGTACTTC | CASSPLAGPKETQYF
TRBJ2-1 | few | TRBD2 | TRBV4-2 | TGTGCCAGCAGCCAAGGTGGGACTAGCGACCTCCTCTTTAGCTCCTACAATGAGCAGTTCTTC | CASSQGGTSDLLFSSYNEQFF
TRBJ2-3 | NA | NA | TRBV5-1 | TGCGCCAGCAGCTTGGCCGCTGGGAGGGGGCTCGGCACGCAGTATTTT | CASSLAAGRGLGTQYF
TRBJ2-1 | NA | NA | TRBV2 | TGTGCCAGCAGTTCCGACCCGGGGGCGCGCGGTGAGCAGTTCTTC | CASSSDPGARGEQFF
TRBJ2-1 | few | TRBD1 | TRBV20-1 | TGCAGTGCTAGGCCGGGACAGGGATACAATGAGCAGTTCTTC | CSARPGQGYNEQFF
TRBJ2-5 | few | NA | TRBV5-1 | TGCGCCAGCAGCTTGATTCCAGGGCAACAAGAGACCCAGTACTTC | CASSLIPGQQETQYF
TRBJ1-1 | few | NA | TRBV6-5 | TGTGCCAGCAGTTACTCAGAGTACACTGAAGCTTTCTTT | CASSYSEYTEAFF
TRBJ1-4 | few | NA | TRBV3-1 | TGTGCCAGCAGCCAACCCTTAGGCACAACTAATGAAAAACTGTTTTTT | CASSQPLGTTNEKLFF
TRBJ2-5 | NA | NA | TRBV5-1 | TGCGCCAGTCCCGGGGGTCGACAGGGAGGGAAAGAGACCCAGTACTTC | CASPGGRQGGKETQYF
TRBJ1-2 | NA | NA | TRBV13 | TGTGCCAGCAGCTTGGGTGGGGTGTTATATGGCTACACCTTC | CASSLGGVLYGYTF
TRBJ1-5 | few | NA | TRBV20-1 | TGCAGTGCCCCCGACGCAGGACGGAATCAGCCCCAGCATTTT | CSAPDAGRNQPQHF
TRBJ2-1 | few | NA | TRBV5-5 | TGTGCCAGCAGCTTGGCCGGGGTGGACTCACCACCCTACAATGAGCAGTTCTTC | CASSLAGVDSPPYNEQFF